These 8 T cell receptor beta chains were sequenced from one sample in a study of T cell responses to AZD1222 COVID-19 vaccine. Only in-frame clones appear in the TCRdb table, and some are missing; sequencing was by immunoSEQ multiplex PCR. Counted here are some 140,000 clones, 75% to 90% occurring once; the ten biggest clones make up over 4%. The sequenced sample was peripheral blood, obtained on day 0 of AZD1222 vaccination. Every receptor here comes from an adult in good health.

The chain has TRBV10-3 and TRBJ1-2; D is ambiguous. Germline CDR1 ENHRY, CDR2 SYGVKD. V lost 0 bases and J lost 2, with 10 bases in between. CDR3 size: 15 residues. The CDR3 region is CAISESAGPNYGYTF. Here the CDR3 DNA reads TGTGCCATCAGTGAGTCCGCAGGCCCAAACTATGGCTACACCTTC.

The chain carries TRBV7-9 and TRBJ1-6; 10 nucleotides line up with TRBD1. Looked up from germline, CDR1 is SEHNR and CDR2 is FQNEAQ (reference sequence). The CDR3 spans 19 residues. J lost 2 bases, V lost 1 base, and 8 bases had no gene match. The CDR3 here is CASSLVAGTGVPYNSPLHF. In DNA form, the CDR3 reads TGTGCCAGCAGCTTAGTTGCCGGGACAGGGGTACCCTATAATTCACCCCTCCACTTT. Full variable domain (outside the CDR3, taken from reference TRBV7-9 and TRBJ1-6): DTGVSQNPRHKITKRGQNVTFRCDPISEHNRLYWYRQTLGQGPEFLTYFQNEAQLEKSRLLSDRFSAERPKGSFSTLEIQRTEQGDSAMYLCASSLVAGTGVPYNSPLHFGNGTRLTVT.

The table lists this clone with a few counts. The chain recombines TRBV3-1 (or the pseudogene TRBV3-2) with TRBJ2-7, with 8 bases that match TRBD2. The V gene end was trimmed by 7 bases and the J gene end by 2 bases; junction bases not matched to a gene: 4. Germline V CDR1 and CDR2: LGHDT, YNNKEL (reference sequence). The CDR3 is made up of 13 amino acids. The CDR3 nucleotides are TGTGCCAGCACGCGCGGGGGGACCTACGAGCAGTACTTC. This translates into CASTRGGTYEQYF.

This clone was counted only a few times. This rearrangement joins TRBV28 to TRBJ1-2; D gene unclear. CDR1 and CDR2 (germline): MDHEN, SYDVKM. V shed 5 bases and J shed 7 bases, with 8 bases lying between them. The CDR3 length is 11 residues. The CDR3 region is CASSTRSGYTF. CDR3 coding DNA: TGTGCCAGCAGTACCCGAAGTGGCTACACCTTC.

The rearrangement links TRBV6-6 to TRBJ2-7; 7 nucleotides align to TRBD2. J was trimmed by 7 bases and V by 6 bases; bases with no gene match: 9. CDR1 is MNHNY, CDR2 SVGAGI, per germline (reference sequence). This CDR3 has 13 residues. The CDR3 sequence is CASSLGGVFEQYF. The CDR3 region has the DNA TGTGCCAGCAGCTTGGGGGGGGTTTTTGAGCAGTACTTC.

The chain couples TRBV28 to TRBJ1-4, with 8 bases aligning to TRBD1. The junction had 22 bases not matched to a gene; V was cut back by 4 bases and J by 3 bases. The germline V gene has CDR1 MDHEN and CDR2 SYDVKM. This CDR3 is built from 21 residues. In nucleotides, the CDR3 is TGTGCCAGCAGTTCAGTCTGGGTCCGGACAGGGAAGAGGAAGGCTAATGAAAAACTGTTTTTT. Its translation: CASSSVWVRTGKRKANEKLFF.

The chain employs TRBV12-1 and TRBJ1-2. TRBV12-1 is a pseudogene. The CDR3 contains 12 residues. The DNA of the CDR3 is TGTGCCAGCAGCCAAGTACCCTATGGCTACACCTTC. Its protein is CASSQVPYGYTF.

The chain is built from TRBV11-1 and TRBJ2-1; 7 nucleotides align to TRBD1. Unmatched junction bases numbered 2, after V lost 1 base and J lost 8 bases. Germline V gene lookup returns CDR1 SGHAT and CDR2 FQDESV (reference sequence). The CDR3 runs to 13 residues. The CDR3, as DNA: TGTGCCAGCAGCTTAGACAGGGGCGATGAGCAGTTCTTC. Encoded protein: CASSLDRGDEQFF.